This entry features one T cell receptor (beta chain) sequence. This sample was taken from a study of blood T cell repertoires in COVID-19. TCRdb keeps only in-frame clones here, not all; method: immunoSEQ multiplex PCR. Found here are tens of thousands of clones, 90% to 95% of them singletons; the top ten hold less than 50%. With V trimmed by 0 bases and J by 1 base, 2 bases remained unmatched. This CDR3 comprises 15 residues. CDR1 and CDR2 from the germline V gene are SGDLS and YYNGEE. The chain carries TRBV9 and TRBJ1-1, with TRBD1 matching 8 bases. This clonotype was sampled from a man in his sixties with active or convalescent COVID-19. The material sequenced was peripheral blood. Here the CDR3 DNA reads TGTGCCAGCAGCGTAGAGGGGACAGGGAACACTGAAGCTTTCTTT. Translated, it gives CASSVEGTGNTEAFF.